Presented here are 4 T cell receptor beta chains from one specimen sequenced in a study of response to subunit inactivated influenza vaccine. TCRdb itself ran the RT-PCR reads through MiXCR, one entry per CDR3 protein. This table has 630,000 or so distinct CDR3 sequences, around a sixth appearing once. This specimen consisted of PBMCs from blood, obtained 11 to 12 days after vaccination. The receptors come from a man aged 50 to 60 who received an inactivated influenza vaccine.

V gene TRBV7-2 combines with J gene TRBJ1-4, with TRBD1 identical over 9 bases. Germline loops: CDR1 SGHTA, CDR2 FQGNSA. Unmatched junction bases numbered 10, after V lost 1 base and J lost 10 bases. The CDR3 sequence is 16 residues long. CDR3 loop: CASSLGRQGGPGKLFF. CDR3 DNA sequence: TGTGCCAGCAGCTTAGGTCGACAGGGGGGGCCGGGAAAACTGTTTTTT.

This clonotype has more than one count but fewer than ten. The CDR3 coding sequence is TGCGCCAGCAGCCAAGATCCCGCTAGCGGGGGGTTAAGCTCCTACAATGAGCAGTTCTTC. It codes for CASSQDPASGGLSSYNEQFF. The chain employs TRBV4-3 and TRBJ2-1; 11 bases agree with TRBD2. This CDR3 region has 20 residues. In germline, CDR1 is LGHNA, CDR2 YSLEER. Trimming at V came to 0 bases and at J to 0 bases, leaving 10 bases not matched to a gene.

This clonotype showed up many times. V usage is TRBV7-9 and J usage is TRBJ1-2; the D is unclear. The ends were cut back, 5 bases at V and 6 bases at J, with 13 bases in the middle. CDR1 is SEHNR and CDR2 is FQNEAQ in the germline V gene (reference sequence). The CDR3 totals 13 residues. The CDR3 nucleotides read TGTGCCAGCAGCCTTATCAACAGTAATGGCTACACCTTC. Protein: CASSLINSNGYTF.

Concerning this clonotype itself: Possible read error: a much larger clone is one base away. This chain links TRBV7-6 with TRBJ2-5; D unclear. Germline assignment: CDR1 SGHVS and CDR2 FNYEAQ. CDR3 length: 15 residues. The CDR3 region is CASSLSLGRQETQSF. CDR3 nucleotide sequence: TGTGCCAGCAGCTTGAGTCTTGGGCGTCAAGAGACCCAGTCCTTC. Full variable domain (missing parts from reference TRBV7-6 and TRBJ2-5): GAGVSQSPRYKVTKRGQDVALRCDPISGHVSLYWYRQALGQGPEFLTYFNYEAQQDKSGLPNDRFSAERPEGSISTLTIQRTEQRDSAMYRCASSLSLGRQETQSFGPGTRLLVL.